One T cell receptor beta chain is described in this entry. One junction end does not reproduce the germline sequence, and a read error may be involved. These data originate in a study of blood T cell repertoires in COVID-19. The wider study: The United States, Italy and Spain provided the acute and convalescent COVID-19 samples.

From germline, CDR1 is LNHDA and CDR2 SQIVND (reference sequence). The CDR3 is made up of 13 amino acids. TCRdb's table, derived via immunoSEQ multiplex PCR, lists solely in-frame clones and lacks some. The table has 75,000 to 90,000 clones, around four fifths seen once. The sequence came from a man at least 80 years old with active or convalescent COVID-19. The V call is TRBV19, the J call TRBJ1-1, with a tentative D call TRBD1 (6 bases). The specimen sequenced was peripheral blood. This CDR3 reads CASSPPGRTEGFF. CDR3 bases: TGTGCCAGTAGTCCCCCCGGGAGGACAGAAGGTTTCTTT.